These 7 T cell receptor beta chains were sequenced from one sample in a study of T cells in Graves' hyperthyroidism and ophthalmopathy (dated by TCRdb to the late 2010s). Libraries were made using multiplex PCR. The instrument given in TCRdb is Illumina HiSeq 2000. Amplification of TCR beta CDR3 regions was carried out from RNA transcripts. The first round of RT-PCR for the TCR CDR3 was performed with the HTBI primer set and the Qiagen OneStep RT-PCR kit. The public sequencing data were trimmed at Q25 with fastp and processed into clonotypes with MiXCR by TCRdb, which kept only in-frame beta chains. Each CDR3 protein appears once, grouped with its most common genes and DNA. The sample table contains 400,000 to 550,000 distinct CDR3 sequences; only one count was recorded for approximately 14% of them. The ten largest account for roughly 17% of the sample. Material for sequencing was blood. All receptors derive from a woman in her late teens or twenties with Graves' hyperthyroidism.

J is TRBJ2-1 and V is TRBV24-1; D remains ambiguous. The V end lost 2 bases, the J end lost 4 bases, and 11 bases lay between the germline ends. CDR1 and CDR2 (germline): KGHDR, SFDVKD. The CDR3 is 15 amino acids. The CDR3 sequence: CATSDYTLGYNEQFF. The CDR3 DNA is TGTGCCACCAGTGATTACACCCTGGGGTACAATGAGCAGTTCTTC.

As regards this clonotype: A single base separates this from a much larger clone, so it may be a read error. The V gene is TRBV29-1, the J gene TRBJ2-1, with 8 bases that match TRBD2. CDR3 length equals 12 residues. With 8 bases clipped from V and 12 bases from J, the junction kept 12 bases outside the gene matches. From germline, CDR1 is SQVTM and CDR2 ANQGSEA. CDR3 sequence (DNA): TGCAGCACGACGACTAGCGAGAGTGCGCAGTTCTTC. The encoded protein is CSTTTSESAQFF.

This chain uses TRBV5-4 with TRBJ2-7, with D possibly matching TRBD2 (6 bases). V was shortened by 2 bases and J by 4 bases, with 13 bases between the two germline ends. Per germline, CDR1 SGHNT and CDR2 YYREEE (reference sequence). The CDR3 has 14 residues. CDR3 coding DNA: TGTGCCAGCAGCTTTTTTCCGGGGGTGTACGAGCAGTACGTC. Translating it yields CASSFFPGVYEQYV.

This sequence joins TRBV2 and TRBJ2-6; no reliable D call. The V end was cut by 6 bases, the J end by 2 bases, with 11 bases between. The CDR3 runs 15 residues. Germline V lookup: CDR1 SNHLY, CDR2 FYNNEI. The CDR3 DNA is TGTGCCAGCAGCTTGCCATTTACTGGGGCCAACGTCCTGACTTTC. Its protein product is CASSLPFTGANVLTF.

This clonotype was seen a handful of times. In DNA form, the CDR3 reads TGCAGTGCTAGAGATAACGGGAGTCCCTACGAGCAGTACTTC. Amino acids: CSARDNGSPYEQYF. The J gene is TRBJ2-7, the V gene TRBV20-1, with D tentatively TRBD2 (6 bases). Germline loops: CDR1 DFQATT, CDR2 SNEGSKA (reference sequence). V lost 0 bases to trimming and J lost 2 bases, with 11 bases between them. This CDR3 has 14 residues.

The chain joins TRBV29-1 to TRBJ2-1, with a tentative D call TRBD1 (6 bases). Trimming cost V 5 bases and J 4 bases, with 9 bases left between them. Germline V gene lookup returns CDR1 SQVTM and CDR2 ANQGSEA. The CDR3 runs to 12 residues. Here the CDR3 reads CSVRGQYNEQFF. Here the CDR3 DNA reads TGCAGCGTTAGAGGACAGTACAATGAGCAGTTCTTC.

This clonotype was picked up many times. This chain links TRBV9 with TRBJ2-7; 10 bases match TRBD1. The germline V gene encodes CDR1 SGDLS and CDR2 YYNGEE. This CDR3 comprises 15 residues. Trimming cost V 0 bases and J 2 bases; bases outside gene matches: 2. This CDR3 reads CASSVETGGTYEQYF. The CDR3 DNA follows: TGTGCCAGCAGCGTAGAGACAGGGGGCACCTACGAGCAGTACTTC.